A single sample is the source of the 24 T cell receptor beta chains below, sequenced in a study of liver allograft versus peripheral blood T cells. Study in general: What was compared were the T cell receptor repertoires in transplanted livers and those in the peripheral blood of recipients.

MiXCR, run by TCRdb on the reads, gives a single entry per CDR3 protein. Found here are 7,900 or so distinct CDR3 sequences, approximately 17% of them singletons; the top ten hold roughly 4.5%. Receptor source: a human patient who had a liver transplant. Some T cells may originate from the graft donor.

By sample fraction, this clonotype is medium-sized. V gene TRBV6-1 combines with J gene TRBJ1-2, with D maybe TRBD1 (6 bases). Looked up from germline, CDR1 is MNHNS and CDR2 is SASEGT. The V end was cut by 1 base, the J end by 7 bases, with 10 bases between. The CDR3 has 13 residues. CDR3 amino acids: CASSEEGEIGYTF. DNA for the CDR3: TGTGCCAGCAGTGAAGAGGGGGAGATTGGCTACACCTTC.

CDR3 DNA: TGTGCCAGCAGTGCTCAGGGATCCCACACAGATACGCAGTATTTT. Translation: CASSAQGSHTDTQYF. The V and J genes are TRBV12-3 or TRBV12-4 and TRBJ2-3, with a tentative D call TRBD1 (5 bases). The CDR3 spans 15 residues. The germline V and J ends were trimmed by 5 bases and 2 bases, with 14 bases remaining between them.

The chain has TRBV3-1 and TRBJ2-2; 9 bases align to TRBD2. Germline values: CDR1 LGHDT, CDR2 YNNKEL (reference sequence). Trimming at V came to 4 bases and at J to 4 bases, leaving 4 bases not matched to a gene. This CDR3 has 15 amino acids. The CDR3 DNA is TGTGCCAGCAGCCCCGGGACTAGCCCCACCGGGGAGCTGTTTTTT. Its protein product is CASSPGTSPTGELFF.

This clonotype is medium-sized within its sample. The rearrangement links TRBV6-2 or TRBV6-3 to TRBJ1-5; D might be TRBD1 (5 bases). This CDR3 has 14 amino acids. CDR1 is MNHEY and CDR2 is SVGEGT in the germline V gene. The V end lost 7 bases, the J end lost 0 bases, and 10 bases lay between the germline ends. The CDR3 coding sequence is TGTGCCAGCAACGGGGGATATAGCAATCAGCCCCAGCATTTT. Residues: CASNGGYSNQPQHF.

This clonotype was recorded at least ten times. The chain combines TRBV14 with TRBJ1-2; D is undetermined. Germline lookup yields CDR1 SGHDN and CDR2 FVKESK. The CDR3 has 13 residues. Trimming took off 4 bases at V and 1 base at J, with 7 bases between the two ends. CDR3 sequence reads: CASSRSHNYGYTF. The CDR3 region has the DNA TGTGCCAGCAGCCGGTCCCATAACTATGGCTACACCTTC.

This clonotype is judged medium-sized. The chain is built from TRBV24-1 and TRBJ2-2; no reliable D call. The CDR3 has 11 amino acids. CDR1 and CDR2 from the germline V gene are KGHDR and SFDVKD. V lost 8 bases and J lost 0, with 0 bases in between. The CDR3 DNA reads as TGTGCCACCACGAACACCGGGGAGCTGTTTTTT. It specifies CATTNTGELFF.

This clonotype is termed medium-sized. This chain joins TRBV19 and TRBJ2-7; D might be TRBD1 or TRBD2, each matching 5 bases. CDR3 length: 13 amino acids. Germline loops: CDR1 LNHDA, CDR2 SQIVND (reference sequence). Trimming cost V 3 bases and J 6 bases, with 12 bases left between them. CDR3: CASSIRDLAEQYF. CDR3 DNA sequence: TGTGCCAGTAGTATCCGGGACCTCGCCGAGCAGTACTTC.

This clonotype has ten or more counts. V is TRBV19 and J is TRBJ1-5, with unresolved D. CDR1 is LNHDA, CDR2 SQIVND, per germline (reference sequence). The V and J ends lost 8 bases and 6 bases respectively, with 17 bases between them. The CDR3 loop spans 14 amino acids. The CDR3 here is CASGVPGLGQPQHF. The CDR3, as DNA: TGTGCCAGTGGGGTCCCGGGTCTTGGTCAGCCCCAGCATTTT.

V usage is TRBV30 and J usage is TRBJ1-3; D is unclear. This CDR3 comprises 15 residues. The V end was cut by 5 bases, the J end by 0 bases, with 14 bases between. Looked up from germline, CDR1 is GTSNPN and CDR2 is SVGIG (reference sequence). The CDR3 DNA follows: TGTGCCTGGGGAAGGCTGGGAGCCTCTGGAAACACCATATATTTT. Amino acids: CAWGRLGASGNTIYF.

In this sample, this clonotype is medium-sized. The chain combines TRBV24-1 with TRBJ1-1; no reliable D call. The CDR3 loop spans 13 amino acids. Germline V gene data show CDR1 as KGHDR and CDR2 as SFDVKD. V lost 2 bases, J lost 3 bases, and 6 bases lay in between. The CDR3 DNA reads as TGTGCCACCAGTGATTCAGTAGACACTGAAGCTTTCTTT. This codes for CATSDSVDTEAFF.

This clonotype is termed medium-sized. This chain connects TRBV30 to TRBJ1-2; D is possibly TRBD1 (6 bases). The CDR3 loop spans 13 amino acids. Trimming stripped 2 bases from V and 2 bases from J, with 9 bases between. From germline, CDR1 is GTSNPN and CDR2 SVGIG (reference sequence). As DNA, the CDR3 is TGTGCCTGGAGTCCGGGACAAAACTATGGCTACACCTTC. It yields the protein CAWSPGQNYGYTF. Complete variable domain (other parts from reference TRBV30 and TRBJ1-2): SQTIHQWPATLVQPVGSPLSLECTVEGTSNPNLYWYRQAAGRGLQLLFYSVGIGQISSEVPQNLSASRPQDRQFILSSKKLLLSDSGFYLCAWSPGQNYGYTFGSGTRLTVV.

By share, this clonotype counts as medium-sized (0.01 to 0.1%). J is TRBJ1-1 and V is TRBV19; D uncertain. The CDR3 extends over 14 amino acids. Trimming removed 3 bases from V and 7 bases from J, with 15 bases in between. Germline-derived CDR1 and CDR2 are LNHDA and SQIVND (reference sequence). Here the CDR3 DNA reads TGTGCCAGTAGTATTTCCGGGGTCGTAGGTGAAGCTTTCTTT. Encoded protein: CASSISGVVGEAFF.

This clonotype was detected ten times or more. V usage is TRBV30 and J usage is TRBJ1-5, with 9 nucleotides matching TRBD1. J lost 4 bases, V lost 3 bases, and 1 base had no gene match. This CDR3 is built from 13 residues. From germline, CDR1 is GTSNPN and CDR2 SVGIG (reference sequence). As DNA, the CDR3 is TGTGCCTGGAGAGGGACAGGGAATCAGCCCCAGCATTTT. Protein: CAWRGTGNQPQHF.

There are many counts of this clonotype. This sequence joins TRBV28 and TRBJ1-5, with D possibly TRBD1 on 5 matching bases. The germline V and J ends were trimmed by 3 bases and 11 bases, with 20 bases remaining between them. The CDR3 sequence is 15 residues long. CDR1 MDHEN and CDR2 SYDVKM come from the germline V gene. The CDR3 nucleotides are TGTGCCAGCAGTTTTTATCAGGGCGGGACTTGGGCCCAGCATTTT. Its protein product is CASSFYQGGTWAQHF. The full variable domain, its missing parts supplied by reference TRBV28 and TRBJ1-5, is DVKVTQSSRYLVKRTGEKVFLECVQDMDHENMFWYRQDPGLGLRLIYFSYDVKMKEKGDIPEGYSVSREKKERFSLILESASTNQTSMYLCASSFYQGGTWAQHFGDGTRLSIL.

The rearrangement links TRBV20-1 to TRBJ1-2, with TRBD1 matching 11 bases. The CDR3 has 16 residues. V shed 3 bases and J 3 bases; nucleotides not matched to a gene: 9. The germline gives CDR1 DFQATT, CDR2 SNEGSKA (reference sequence). The CDR3: CSASLWDRGEDYGYTF. For the CDR3, the DNA is TGCAGTGCTAGCCTCTGGGACAGGGGGGAGGACTATGGCTACACCTTC.

In this sample, this clonotype is medium-sized. The rearrangement uses TRBV19 and TRBJ1-5, with a weak D call TRBD1 (6 bases). CDR1 is LNHDA, CDR2 SQIVND, per germline (reference sequence). Trimming stripped 7 bases from V and 7 bases from J, with 20 bases between. CDR3 size: 15 residues. The CDR3 is CASKDPRGGHQPQHF. In DNA, the CDR3 is TGTGCCAGTAAGGACCCTAGGGGGGGACACCAGCCCCAGCATTTT. Full variable domain (outside the CDR3, taken from reference TRBV19 and TRBJ1-5): DGGITQSPKYLFRKEGQNVTLSCEQNLNHDAMYWYRQDPGQGLRLIYYSQIVNDFQKGDIAEGYSVSREKKESFPLTVTSAQKNPTAFYLCASKDPRGGHQPQHFGDGTRLSIL.

This clonotype is medium-sized in the sample. The CDR3 here is CASSPGPLTNEKLFF. CDR3 in DNA: TGTGCCAGCAGCCCTGGGCCCCTAACTAATGAAAAACTGTTTTTT. The V gene is TRBV6-5, the J gene TRBJ1-4; no clear D gene. There are 15 residues in the CDR3. V dropped 6 bases and J dropped 1 base, with 12 bases sitting between them. Per germline, CDR1 MNHEY and CDR2 SVGAGI.

Ten or more counts support this clonotype. The J gene is TRBJ2-2, the V gene TRBV7-9; 7 bases agree with TRBD1. This CDR3 is built from 17 residues. Germline loops: CDR1 SEHNR, CDR2 FQNEAQ (reference sequence). The ends lost 3 bases at V and 1 base at J; junction bases unmatched: 8. The CDR3 protein is CASSFATGALNTGELFF. Here the CDR3 DNA reads TGTGCCAGCAGCTTCGCAACAGGGGCCTTGAACACCGGGGAGCTGTTTTTT.

This clonotype was detected many times. The V gene is TRBV5-4, the J gene TRBJ1-4; possible D gene TRBD1, 5 bases. This CDR3 is 15 amino acids long. V lost 4 bases and J lost 7, with 17 bases in between. Germline CDR1 and CDR2: SGHNT and YYREEE (reference sequence). CDR3 sequence (DNA): TGTGCCAGCAGCACCGGCGGGGGGGATTTTGAAAAACTGTTTTTT. Its protein product is CASSTGGGDFEKLFF.

In this sample, this clonotype is medium-sized. Sequence at one end of the junction differs from germline and may be a read error. The CDR3 loop reads CSVEGTNYGYTF. DNA for the CDR3: TGCAGCGTAGAAGGGACCAACTATGGCTACACCTTC. The rearrangement links TRBV29-1 to TRBJ1-2; weak D call: TRBD1 (5 bases). This CDR3 spans 12 amino acids. From germline, CDR1 is SQVTM and CDR2 ANQGSEA.

This clonotype is termed medium-sized. The chain employs TRBV29-1 and TRBJ1-2, with a possible D match to TRBD1 (6 bases). V was cut by 4 bases and J by 4 bases, with 16 bases left in between. The CDR3 sequence is 14 residues long. Germline values: CDR1 SQVTM, CDR2 ANQGSEA. DNA of the CDR3: TGCAGCGTTGTCGCTGGGGGCCTAGGCTATGGCTACACCTTC. It is translated as CSVVAGGLGYGYTF. Filled out from reference TRBV29-1 and TRBJ1-2, the complete variable domain reads SAVISQKPSRDICQRGTSLTIQCQVDSQVTMMFWYRQQPGQSLTLIATANQGSEATYESGFVIDKFPISRPNLTFSTLTVSNMSPEDSSIYLCSVVAGGLGYGYTFGSGTRLTVV.

By share, this clonotype ranks as medium-sized. The gene calls are TRBV18 and TRBJ1-4, with a weak D call TRBD1 (5 bases). Trimming pared 4 bases from V and 0 bases from J, leaving 9 bases between. The CDR3 totals 15 residues. CDR1 KGHSH and CDR2 LQKENI come from the germline V gene. This CDR3 is CASSQGQTTNEKLFF. DNA for the CDR3: TGTGCCAGCTCACAGGGGCAGACAACTAATGAAAAACTGTTTTTT.

This clonotype is medium-sized in the sample. The gene calls are TRBV15 and TRBJ2-7; D is uncertain. Germline V gives CDR1 LNHNV, CDR2 YYDKDF (reference sequence). The CDR3 is 15 amino acids. V was clipped by 0 bases and J by 8 bases, with 17 bases between them. The CDR3 DNA reads as TGTGCCACCAGCAGAGAGGGGTTAACGGCGAATCAGCAGTACTTC. Translated: CATSREGLTANQQYF.

The rearrangement uses TRBV7-2 and TRBJ1-5; perhaps TRBD1 as D (6 bases). The V and J ends lost 5 bases and 6 bases respectively, with 14 bases between them. Germline CDR1 SGHTA, CDR2 FQGNSA. The CDR3 extends over 14 amino acids. In nucleotides, the CDR3 is TGTGCCAGCAGCCGAACAGGGTTCGGTCAGCCCCAGCATTTT. The encoded protein is CASSRTGFGQPQHF.